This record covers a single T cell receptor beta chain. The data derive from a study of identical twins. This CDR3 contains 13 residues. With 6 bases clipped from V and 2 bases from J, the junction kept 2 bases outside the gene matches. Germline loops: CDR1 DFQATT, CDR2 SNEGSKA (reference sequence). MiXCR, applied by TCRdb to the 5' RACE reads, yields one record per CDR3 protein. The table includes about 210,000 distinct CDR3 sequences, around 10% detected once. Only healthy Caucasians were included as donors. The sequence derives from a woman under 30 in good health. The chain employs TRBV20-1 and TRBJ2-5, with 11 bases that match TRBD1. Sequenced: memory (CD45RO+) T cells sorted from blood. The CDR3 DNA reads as TGCAGTGCGTGGGACAGGGGGCAAGAGACCCAGTACTTC. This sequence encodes CSAWDRGQETQYF.